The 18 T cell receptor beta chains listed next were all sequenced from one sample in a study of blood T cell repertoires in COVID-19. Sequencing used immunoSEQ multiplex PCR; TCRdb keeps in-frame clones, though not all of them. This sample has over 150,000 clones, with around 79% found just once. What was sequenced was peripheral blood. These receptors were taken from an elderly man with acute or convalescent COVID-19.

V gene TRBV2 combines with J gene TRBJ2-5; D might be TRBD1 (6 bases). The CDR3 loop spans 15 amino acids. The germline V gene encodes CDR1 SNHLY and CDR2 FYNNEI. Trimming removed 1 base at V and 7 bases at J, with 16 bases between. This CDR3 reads CASSEGPGHLMTQYF. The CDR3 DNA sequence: TGTGCCAGCAGTGAAGGGCCGGGACACCTTATGACCCAGTACTTC.

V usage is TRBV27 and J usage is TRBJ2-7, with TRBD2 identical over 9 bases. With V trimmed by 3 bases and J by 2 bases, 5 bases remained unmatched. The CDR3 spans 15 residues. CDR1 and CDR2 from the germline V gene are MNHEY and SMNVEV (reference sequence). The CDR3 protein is CASSFGAGGTYEQYF. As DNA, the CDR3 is TGTGCCAGCAGTTTCGGAGCGGGGGGTACCTACGAGCAGTACTTC.

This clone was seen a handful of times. CDR3 coding DNA: TGTGCCAGCAGTGCCCGGGTCAGTAAATACAATGAGCAGTTCTTC. Protein product: CASSARVSKYNEQFF. The rearrangement joins TRBV28 to TRBJ2-1, with D unclear. V lost 5 bases and J lost 4, with 15 bases in between. This CDR3 has 15 amino acids. The germline V gene encodes CDR1 MDHEN and CDR2 SYDVKM.

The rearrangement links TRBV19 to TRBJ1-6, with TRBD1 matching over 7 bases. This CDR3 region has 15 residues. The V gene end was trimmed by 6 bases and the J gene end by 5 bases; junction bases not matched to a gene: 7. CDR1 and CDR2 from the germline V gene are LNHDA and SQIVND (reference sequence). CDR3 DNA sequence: TGTGCCAGTAGATCCGACAGGGCAAATAATTCACCCCTCCACTTT. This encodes CASRSDRANNSPLHF.

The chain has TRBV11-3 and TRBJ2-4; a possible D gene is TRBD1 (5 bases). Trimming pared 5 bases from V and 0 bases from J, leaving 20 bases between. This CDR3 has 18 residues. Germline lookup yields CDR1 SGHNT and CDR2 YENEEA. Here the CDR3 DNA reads TGTGCCAGCAGCCCCACCCCGTGGGGCGACCTAGCCAAAAACATTCAGTACTTC. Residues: CASSPTPWGDLAKNIQYF.

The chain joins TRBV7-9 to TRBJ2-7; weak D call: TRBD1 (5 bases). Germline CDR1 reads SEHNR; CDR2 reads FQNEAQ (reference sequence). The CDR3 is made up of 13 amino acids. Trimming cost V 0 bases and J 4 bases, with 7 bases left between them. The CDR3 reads CASSLAGAYEQYF. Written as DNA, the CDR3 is TGTGCCAGCAGCTTAGCAGGGGCTTACGAGCAGTACTTC.

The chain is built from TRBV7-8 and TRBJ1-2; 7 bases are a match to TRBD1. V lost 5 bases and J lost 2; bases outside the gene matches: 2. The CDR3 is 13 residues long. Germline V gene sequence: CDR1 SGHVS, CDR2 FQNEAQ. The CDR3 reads CASSMDRNYGYTF. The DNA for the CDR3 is TGTGCCAGCAGCATGGACAGGAACTATGGCTACACCTTC.

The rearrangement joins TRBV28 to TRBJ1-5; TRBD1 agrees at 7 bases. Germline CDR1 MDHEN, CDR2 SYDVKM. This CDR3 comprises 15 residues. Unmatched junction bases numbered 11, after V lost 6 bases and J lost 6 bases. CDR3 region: CASRAGTASGQPQHF. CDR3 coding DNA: TGTGCCAGCAGAGCCGGGACAGCCTCTGGTCAGCCCCAGCATTTT.

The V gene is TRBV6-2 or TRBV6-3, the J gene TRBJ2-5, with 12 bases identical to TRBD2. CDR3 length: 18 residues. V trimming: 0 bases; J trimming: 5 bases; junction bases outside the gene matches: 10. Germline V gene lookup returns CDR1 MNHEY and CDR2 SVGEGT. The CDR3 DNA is TGTGCCAGCAGTTACTCGGAGACTAGCGGGGGCTGGATGGAGACCCAGTACTTC. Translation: CASSYSETSGGWMETQYF.

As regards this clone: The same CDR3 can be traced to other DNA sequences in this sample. CDR3: CASSPNLADQETQYF. The DNA of the CDR3 is TGTGCCAGCTCACCAAATTTAGCGGACCAAGAGACCCAGTACTTC. The chain combines TRBV18 with TRBJ2-5, with TRBD2 as a possible D gene (6 bases). From germline, CDR1 is KGHSH and CDR2 LQKENI. The CDR3 has 15 amino acids. V was pared by 2 bases and J by 0 bases, with 10 bases between.

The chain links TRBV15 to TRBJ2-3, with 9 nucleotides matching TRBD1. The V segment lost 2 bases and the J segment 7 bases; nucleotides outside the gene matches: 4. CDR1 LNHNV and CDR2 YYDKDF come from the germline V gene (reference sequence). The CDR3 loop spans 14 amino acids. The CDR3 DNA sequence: TGTGCCACCAGCAGAAGGGACAGGGACAATACGCAGTATTTT. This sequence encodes CATSRRDRDNTQYF. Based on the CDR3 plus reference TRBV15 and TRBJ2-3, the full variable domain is DAMVIQNPRYQVTQFGKPVTLSCSQTLNHNVMYWYQQKSSQAPKLLFHYYDKDFNNEADTPDNFQSRRPNTSFCFLDIRSPGLGDTAMYLCATSRRDRDNTQYFGPGTRLTVL.

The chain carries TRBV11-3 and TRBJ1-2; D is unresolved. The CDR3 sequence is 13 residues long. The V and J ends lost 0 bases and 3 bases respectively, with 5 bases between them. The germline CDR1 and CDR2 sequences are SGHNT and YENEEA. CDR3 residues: CASSLDSDYGYTF. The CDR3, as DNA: TGTGCCAGCAGCTTAGACTCGGACTATGGCTACACCTTC. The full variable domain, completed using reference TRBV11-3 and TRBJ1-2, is EAGVVQSPRYKIIEKKQPVAFWCNPISGHNTLYWYLQNLGQGPELLIRYENEEAVDDSQLPKDRFSAERLKGVDSTLKIQPAELGDSAVYLCASSLDSDYGYTFGSGTRLTVV.

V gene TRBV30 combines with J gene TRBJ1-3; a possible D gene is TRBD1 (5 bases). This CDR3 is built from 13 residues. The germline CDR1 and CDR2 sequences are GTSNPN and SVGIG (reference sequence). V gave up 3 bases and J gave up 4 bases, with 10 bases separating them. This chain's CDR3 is CAWRSPGGNTIYF. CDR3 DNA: TGTGCCTGGAGGTCTCCAGGGGGAAACACCATATATTTT.

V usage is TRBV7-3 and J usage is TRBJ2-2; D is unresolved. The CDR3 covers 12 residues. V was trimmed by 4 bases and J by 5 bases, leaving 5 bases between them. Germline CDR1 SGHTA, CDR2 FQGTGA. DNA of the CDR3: TGTGCCAGCAGCTCCTCTACCGGGGAGCTGTTTTTT. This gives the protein CASSSSTGELFF.

Here the CDR3 DNA reads TGTGCCTGGACTGTGGACAGGGAAAAACTGTTTTTT. It yields the protein CAWTVDREKLFF. The rearrangement joins TRBV30 to TRBJ1-4, with TRBD1 matching 7 bases. With V trimmed by 4 bases and J by 8 bases, 4 bases remained unmatched. Germline V gene sequence: CDR1 GTSNPN, CDR2 SVGIG (reference sequence). This CDR3 contains 12 residues.

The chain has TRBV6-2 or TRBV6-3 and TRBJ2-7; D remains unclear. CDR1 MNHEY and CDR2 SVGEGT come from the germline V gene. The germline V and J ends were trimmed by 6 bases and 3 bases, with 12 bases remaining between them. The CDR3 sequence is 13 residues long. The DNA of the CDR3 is TGTGCCAGCAGCTCTTCCCCCTTCTACGAGCAGTACTTC. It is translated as CASSSSPFYEQYF.

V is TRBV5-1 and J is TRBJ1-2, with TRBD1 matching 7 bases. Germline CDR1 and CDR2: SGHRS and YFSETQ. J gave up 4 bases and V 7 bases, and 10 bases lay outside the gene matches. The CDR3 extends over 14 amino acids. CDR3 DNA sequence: TGCGCCAGCTCCTCATCAGGGGGAGTCTATGGCTACACCTTC. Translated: CASSSSGGVYGYTF.

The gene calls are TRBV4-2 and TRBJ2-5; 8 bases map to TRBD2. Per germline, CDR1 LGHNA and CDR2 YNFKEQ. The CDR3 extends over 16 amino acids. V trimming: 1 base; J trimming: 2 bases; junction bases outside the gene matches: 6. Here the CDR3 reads CASSQGETSGQETQYF. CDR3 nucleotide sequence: TGTGCCAGCAGCCAAGGAGAAACTAGCGGACAAGAGACCCAGTACTTC.